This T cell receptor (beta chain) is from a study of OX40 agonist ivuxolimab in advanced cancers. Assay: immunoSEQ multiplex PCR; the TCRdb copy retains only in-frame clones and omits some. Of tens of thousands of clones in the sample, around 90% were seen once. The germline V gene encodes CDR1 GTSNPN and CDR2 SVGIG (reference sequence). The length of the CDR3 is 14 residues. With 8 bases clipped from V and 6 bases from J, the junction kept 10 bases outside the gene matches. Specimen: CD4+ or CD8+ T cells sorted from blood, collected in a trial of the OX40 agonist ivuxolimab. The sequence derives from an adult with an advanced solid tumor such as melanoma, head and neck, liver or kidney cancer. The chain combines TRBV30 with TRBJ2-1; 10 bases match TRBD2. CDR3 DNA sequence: TGTGCCCGCCAGACTAGCGGGCCAGCCAATGAGCAGTTCTTC. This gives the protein CARQTSGPANEQFF.